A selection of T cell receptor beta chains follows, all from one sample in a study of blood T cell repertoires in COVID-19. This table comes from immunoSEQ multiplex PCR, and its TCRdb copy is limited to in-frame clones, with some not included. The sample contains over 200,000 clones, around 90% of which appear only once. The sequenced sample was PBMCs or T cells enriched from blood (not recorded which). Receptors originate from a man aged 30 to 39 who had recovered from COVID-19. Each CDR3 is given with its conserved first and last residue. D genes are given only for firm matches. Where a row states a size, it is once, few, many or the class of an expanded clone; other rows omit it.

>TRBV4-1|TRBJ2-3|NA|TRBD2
CASSRSGGADTQYF
TGCGCCAGCAGCCGCAGCGGGGGGGCGGATACGCAGTATTTT
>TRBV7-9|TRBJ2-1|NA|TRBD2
CASSPGIAGTDNEQFF
TGTGCCAGCAGCCCCGGGATAGCGGGAACGGACAATGAGCAGTTCTTC
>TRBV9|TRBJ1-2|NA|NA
CASSVAAGAKDYGYTF
TGTGCCAGCAGCGTAGCTGCGGGGGCGAAAGACTATGGCTACACCTTC
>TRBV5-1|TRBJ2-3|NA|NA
CASSLAGVSTDTQYF
TGCGCCAGCAGCTTGGCAGGGGTCAGCACAGATACGCAGTATTTT
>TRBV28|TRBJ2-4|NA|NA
CASQDGGSNIQYF
TGTGCCAGTCAGGACGGAGGTTCAAACATTCAGTACTTC
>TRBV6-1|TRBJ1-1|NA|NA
CASSGPGGRSFF
TGTGCCAGCAGCGGCCCGGGTGGCCGGAGCTTCTTT
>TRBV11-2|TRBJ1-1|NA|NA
CASSLEVRNTEAFF
TGTGCCAGCAGCTTAGAGGTCAGAAACACTGAAGCTTTCTTT
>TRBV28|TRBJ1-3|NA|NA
CASSFTRGHTIYF
TGTGCCAGCAGTTTTACCAGGGGTCACACCATATATTTT
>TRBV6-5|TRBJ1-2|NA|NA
CASRRQDYGYTF
TGTGCCAGCAGGAGACAGGACTATGGCTACACCTTC
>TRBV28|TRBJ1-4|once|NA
CASEESVNEKLFF
TGTGCCAGCGAGGAGTCAGTTAATGAAAAACTGTTTTTT
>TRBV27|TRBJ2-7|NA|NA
CASSFRLAYEQYF
TGTGCCAGCAGTTTCCGACTGGCCTACGAGCAGTACTTC
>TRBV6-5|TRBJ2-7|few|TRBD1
CASSRDRDFGEQYF
TGTGCCAGCAGCCGGGACAGGGATTTTGGGGAGCAGTACTTC
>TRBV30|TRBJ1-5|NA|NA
CAWSVGGGKNQPQHF
TGTGCCTGGAGTGTCGGGGGGGGCAAGAATCAGCCCCAGCATTTT
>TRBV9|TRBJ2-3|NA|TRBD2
CASSVGGGGATDTQYF
TGTGCCAGCAGCGTAGGGGGCGGGGGGGCCACAGATACGCAGTATTTT
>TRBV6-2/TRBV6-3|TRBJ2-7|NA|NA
CASSLTTGGEQYF
TGTGCCAGCAGTTTGACGACAGGTGGCGAGCAGTACTTC
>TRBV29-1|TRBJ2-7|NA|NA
CSVGGVSGYSYEQYF
TGCAGCGTTGGAGGGGTTAGCGGTTACTCCTACGAGCAGTACTTC
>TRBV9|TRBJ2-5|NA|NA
CASSTRTGQSEEDQYF
TGTGCCAGCAGCACCCGGACGGGTCAAAGCGAGGAGGACCAGTACTTC
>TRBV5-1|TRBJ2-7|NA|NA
CASKTMDSASYEQYF
TGCGCCAGCAAAACAATGGACAGTGCCTCCTACGAGCAGTACTTC